The subject of this entry is one TCR beta chain. Its antigen is still unknown. This entry comes from a study of human T cells and chemical hapten exposure. General study points: In comparison with controls, expanded TCRs gave rise to a significantly larger number of large CDR3 similarity clusters.

Time point described: pre-sensitization, week 0. Treatment specified: therapeutic diphenylcyclopropenone sensitization with weekly scalp DPC. Alopecia patients, 18 to 70 years old and DPC-suitable, served as donors. TCRdb re-analysed the RACE reads in MiXCR, keeping a single row per CDR3 protein. The table shows 150,000 to 200,000 distinct CDR3 sequences, with around 30% occurring only once. The TCR comes from a woman in her 30s with alopecia areata. Some clones in this sample may be carry-over from other donors' samples. Sequencing used whole blood, obtained in connection with sensitization to the hapten diphenylcyclopropenone (DPC).

CDR3 in DNA: TGTGCCAGCAGGCCCGGGGGCCCGACAGATACGCAGTATTTT. It encodes CASRPGGPTDTQYF. The rearrangement joins TRBV28 to TRBJ2-3, with D perhaps given as TRBD1 or TRBD2 (6 bases each). CDR1 is MDHEN and CDR2 is SYDVKM in the germline V gene. V shed 6 bases and J shed 3 bases, with 13 bases lying between them. This CDR3 comprises 14 residues.